Each of the 32 T cell receptor beta chains below was sequenced from the same sample in a study of monozygotic twins with inflammatory bowel disease. TCRdb reworked the 5' RACE reads into one entry per CDR3 protein, no DNA. The table for this sample gives under 200,000 distinct CDR3 sequences. Sequencing was performed on blood. All receptors come from a human donor with ulcerative colitis or Crohn's disease, or a healthy co-twin of an affected twin (not recorded which).

The genes are TRBV7-2 and TRBJ2-5; absent DNA, TCRdb's TRBD1 call cannot be checked. CDR3 length equals 15 residues. Germline lookup yields CDR1 SGHTA and CDR2 FQGNSA. This CDR3 reads CASSPRAGGRETQYF.

This CDR3 reads CSASRDQPQHF. V is TRBV20-1 and J is TRBJ1-5. CDR1 is DFQATT and CDR2 is SNEGSKA in the germline V gene (reference sequence). CDR3 length: 11 residues.

V usage is TRBV7-9 and J usage is TRBJ2-7; checking the TCRdb D call of TRBD1 is not possible without DNA. The CDR3 consists of 16 residues. Looked up from germline, CDR1 is SEHNR and CDR2 is FQNEAQ (reference sequence). The CDR3 sequence: CASSTPRDRGAYEQYF.

The V and J genes are TRBV12-3 or TRBV12-4 and TRBJ2-5. The CDR3 extends over 12 amino acids. The CDR3 is CASRYNQETQYF.

The chain combines TRBV5-5 with TRBJ2-2. Looked up from germline, CDR1 is SGHKS and CDR2 is YYEKEE (reference sequence). CDR3 length: 12 residues. The CDR3 loop reads CASSRTAGELFF.

The chain employs TRBV2 and TRBJ2-7; TCRdb calls TRBD1, which cannot be checked without DNA. Per germline, CDR1 SNHLY and CDR2 FYNNEI. The CDR3 is made up of 15 amino acids. CDR3 protein: CASSLTGESSYEQYF.

The rearrangement joins TRBV6-5 to TRBJ2-7; there is no DNA to check the TCRdb D call of TRBD2. The CDR3 totals 15 residues. Germline loops: CDR1 MNHEY, CDR2 SVGAGI. The CDR3 loop reads CASSSLRAKGYEQYF.

The CDR3 loop reads CASSLTGRHSYEQYF. The rearrangement links TRBV27 to TRBJ2-7; TCRdb's assignment of TRBD2 cannot be checked, as there is no DNA. The CDR3 is 15 residues long. The V gene's germline CDR1 is MNHEY and CDR2 SMNVEV (reference sequence).

V gene TRBV5-1 combines with J gene TRBJ2-1; TCRdb's D call of TRBD1 is untestable without DNA. Germline V gene lookup returns CDR1 SGHRS and CDR2 YFSETQ. The length of the CDR3 is 15 residues. CDR3 amino acids: CASSVGQGVYNEQFF.

The V gene is TRBV18, the J gene TRBJ2-3. This CDR3 is built from 14 residues. Germline V gene lookup returns CDR1 KGHSH and CDR2 LQKENI. The CDR3 loop reads CASSPPLALDTQYF.

V is TRBV7-3 and J is TRBJ2-2. CDR3 length equals 16 residues. Germline CDR1 and CDR2: SGHTA and FQGTGA. CDR3 sequence reads: CASSSPGTSGTGELFF.

The J gene is TRBJ2-1, the V gene TRBV7-9. Germline lookup yields CDR1 SEHNR and CDR2 FQNEAQ (reference sequence). The CDR3 spans 14 residues. CDR3: CADTGQGPYNEQFF.

The V call is TRBV5-4, the J call TRBJ1-1. The CDR3 consists of 14 residues. The germline CDR1 and CDR2 sequences are SGHNT and YYREEE (reference sequence). The CDR3 sequence is CASSFGLENTEAFF.

The chain couples TRBV19 to TRBJ2-7; TCRdb selects TRBD1, and the lack of DNA leaves this call unchecked. Germline loops: CDR1 LNHDA, CDR2 SQIVND (reference sequence). The CDR3 runs to 14 residues. CDR3 residues: CASSGQGKGYEQYF.

The CDR3 here is CASSFMGGYTF. The chain couples TRBV27 to TRBJ1-2. The germline gives CDR1 MNHEY, CDR2 SMNVEV (reference sequence). CDR3 length: 11 residues.

The J gene is TRBJ2-1, the V gene TRBV7-3; the D gene TCRdb calls, TRBD1, cannot be checked with no DNA. The CDR3 consists of 19 residues. Germline values: CDR1 SGHTA, CDR2 FQGTGA. CDR3 protein: CASRPAGTGSPSRDNEQFF.

The chain has TRBV5-1 and TRBJ2-1; the D gene TCRdb calls, TRBD2, cannot be checked with no DNA. This CDR3 comprises 15 residues. The germline gives CDR1 SGHRS, CDR2 YFSETQ. CDR3 region: CASSLAGGRIDEQFF.

The chain uses TRBV2 and TRBJ2-2; the TRBD1 assignment by TCRdb is unverifiable without DNA. Per the germline V gene, CDR1 is SNHLY and CDR2 is FYNNEI. The length of the CDR3 is 14 residues. CDR3: CASTGQPNTGELFF.

The J gene is TRBJ1-1, the V gene TRBV7-8; TCRdb's D gene call, TRBD1, goes unchecked for lack of DNA. The CDR3 has 15 residues. The germline V gene encodes CDR1 SGHVS and CDR2 FQNEAQ. This chain's CDR3 is CASSRWDGGNTEAFF.

The J gene is TRBJ2-5, the V gene TRBV5-1; TCRdb's assignment of TRBD2 cannot be checked, as there is no DNA. This CDR3 has 14 residues. CDR1 and CDR2 (germline): SGHRS, YFSETQ. The CDR3 protein is CASAFTSHQETQYF.

V gene TRBV9 combines with J gene TRBJ2-2; TCRdb's D call of TRBD2 is untestable without DNA. The length of the CDR3 is 14 residues. Germline CDR1 is SGDLS and CDR2 is YYNGEE. The CDR3 sequence is CASSALAGTGELFF.

The chain employs TRBV27 and TRBJ1-5; TCRdb reports TRBD1, a call that lacks DNA to check it against. Germline CDR1 is MNHEY and CDR2 is SMNVEV (reference sequence). The CDR3 is made up of 16 amino acids. CDR3: CASSPDREYSNQPQHF.

The rearrangement uses TRBV12-3 or TRBV12-4 and TRBJ2-7; TCRdb selects TRBD1, and the lack of DNA leaves this call unchecked. CDR3 length equals 14 residues. The CDR3 region is CASSPRGDGYEQYF.

This chain joins TRBV5-1 and TRBJ1-5. Germline V gene data show CDR1 as SGHRS and CDR2 as YFSETQ. This CDR3 region has 14 residues. CDR3 amino acids: CASSLGGQHQPQHF. The full variable domain, with the rest looked up from reference TRBV5-1 and TRBJ1-5, is KAGVTQTPRYLIKTRGQQVTLSCSPISGHRSVSWYQQTPGQGLQFLFEYFSETQRNKGNFPGRFSGRQFSNSRSEMNVSTLELGDSALYLCASSLGGQHQPQHFGDGTRLSIL.

CDR3 sequence: CASSQVGVGNQPQHF. V is TRBV4-1 and J is TRBJ1-5. The CDR3 length is 15 residues. Germline-derived CDR1 and CDR2 are MGHRA and YSYEKL.

The CDR3 sequence is CASSVGNRPEGQYF. The chain has TRBV9 and TRBJ2-5; TCRdb indicates TRBD1, and absent DNA this call remains unverified. Germline assignment: CDR1 SGDLS and CDR2 YYNGEE. The CDR3 is 14 residues long. Complete variable domain (other parts from reference TRBV9 and TRBJ2-5): DSGVTQTPKHLITATGQRVTLRCSPRSGDLSVYWYQQSLDQGLQFLIQYYNGEERAKGNILERFSAQQFPDLHSELNLSSLELGDSALYFCASSVGNRPEGQYFGPGTRLLVL.

This sequence joins TRBV7-2 and TRBJ1-2; TCRdb's D call of TRBD1 is untestable without DNA. Germline V gene data show CDR1 as SGHTA and CDR2 as FQGNSA. The CDR3 sequence is 15 residues long. The CDR3 protein is CASSWGSIVSYGYTF.

The chain couples TRBV24-1 to TRBJ2-5. This CDR3 is built from 15 residues. Germline CDR1 reads KGHDR; CDR2 reads SFDVKD. The CDR3 reads CATSDPVGVQETQYF.

The chain recombines TRBV2 with TRBJ2-2. This CDR3 spans 14 amino acids. The germline V gene encodes CDR1 SNHLY and CDR2 FYNNEI. CDR3 loop: CASRALANTGELFF.

The chain links TRBV18 to TRBJ1-1; the TCRdb call, TRBD1, lacks DNA for checking. Germline-derived CDR1 and CDR2 are KGHSH and LQKENI. The CDR3 covers 13 residues. The chain's CDR3 is CASSPVWTGEAFF.

The chain links TRBV20-1 to TRBJ1-5; the D call from TCRdb, TRBD1, cannot be confirmed without DNA. The CDR3 extends over 17 amino acids. The germline gives CDR1 DFQATT, CDR2 SNEGSKA (reference sequence). The CDR3 loop reads CSARDLTGAISNQPQHF.

The rearrangement uses TRBV6-2 or TRBV6-3 and TRBJ2-7; TCRdb names TRBD1, which stays unverified in the absence of DNA. Germline values: CDR1 MNHEY, CDR2 SVGEGT. The CDR3 sequence is 16 residues long. CDR3 protein: CASNGAVSGGSYKQYF.